This record covers a single T cell receptor beta chain. The data are from a study of blood T cell repertoires in COVID-19. With 1 base clipped from V and 8 bases from J, the junction kept 13 bases outside the gene matches. Germline V CDR1 and CDR2: SGHAT, FQNNGV. The CDR3 is 16 residues long. Only in-frame clones appear in the TCRdb table, and some are missing; sequencing was by immunoSEQ multiplex PCR. The table includes about 130,000 clones, 88% detected once. The V gene is TRBV11-2, the J gene TRBJ1-2, with 7 bases matching TRBD1. Sequenced sample: peripheral blood. The receptor comes from a man in his forties or fifties with acute or convalescent COVID-19. The CDR3 region is CASSLVGQGGRMGYTF. For the CDR3, the DNA is TGTGCCAGCAGCTTAGTCGGTCAGGGGGGCAGGATGGGCTACACCTTC.